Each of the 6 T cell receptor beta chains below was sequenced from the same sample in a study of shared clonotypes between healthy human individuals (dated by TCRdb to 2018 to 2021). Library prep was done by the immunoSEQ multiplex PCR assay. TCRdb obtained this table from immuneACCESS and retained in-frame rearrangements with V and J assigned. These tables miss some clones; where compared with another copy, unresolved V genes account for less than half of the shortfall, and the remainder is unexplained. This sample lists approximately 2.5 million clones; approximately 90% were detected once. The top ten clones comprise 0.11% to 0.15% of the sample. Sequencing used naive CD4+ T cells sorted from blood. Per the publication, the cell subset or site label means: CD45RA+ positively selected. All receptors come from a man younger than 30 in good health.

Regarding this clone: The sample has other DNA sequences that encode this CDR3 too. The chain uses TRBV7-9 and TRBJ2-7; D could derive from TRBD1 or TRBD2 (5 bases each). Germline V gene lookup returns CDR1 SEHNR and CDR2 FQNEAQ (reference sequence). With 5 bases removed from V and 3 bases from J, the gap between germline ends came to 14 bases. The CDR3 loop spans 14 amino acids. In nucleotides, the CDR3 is TGTGCCAGCAGCCCCCAGGGAGATTACTACGAGCAGTACTTC. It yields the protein CASSPQGDYYEQYF.

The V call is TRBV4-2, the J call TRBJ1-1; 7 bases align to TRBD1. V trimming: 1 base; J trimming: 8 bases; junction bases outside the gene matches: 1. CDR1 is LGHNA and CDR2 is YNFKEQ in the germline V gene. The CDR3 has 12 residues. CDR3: CASSQATGEAFF. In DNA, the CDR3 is TGTGCCAGCAGCCAAGCGACAGGGGAAGCTTTCTTT.

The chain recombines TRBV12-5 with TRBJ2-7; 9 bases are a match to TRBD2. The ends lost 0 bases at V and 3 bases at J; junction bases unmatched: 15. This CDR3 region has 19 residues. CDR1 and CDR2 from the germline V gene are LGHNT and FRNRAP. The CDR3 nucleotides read TGTGCTAGTGGTTTGGTATTTCGGGCTAGCGGGGACACACTCTACGAGCAGTACTTC. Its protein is CASGLVFRASGDTLYEQYF.

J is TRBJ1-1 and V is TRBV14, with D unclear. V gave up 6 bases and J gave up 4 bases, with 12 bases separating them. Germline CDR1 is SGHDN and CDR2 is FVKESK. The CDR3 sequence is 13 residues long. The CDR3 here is CASRNRPGTEAFF. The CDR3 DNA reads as TGTGCCAGCAGGAACCGCCCGGGCACTGAAGCTTTCTTT.

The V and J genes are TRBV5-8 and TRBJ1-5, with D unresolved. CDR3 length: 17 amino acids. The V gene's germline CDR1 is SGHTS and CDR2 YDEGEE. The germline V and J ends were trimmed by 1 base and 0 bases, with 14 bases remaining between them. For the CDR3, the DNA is TGTGCCAGCAGCTTGTTGGGAAGTTCTTATAGCAATCAGCCCCAGCATTTT. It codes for CASSLLGSSYSNQPQHF.

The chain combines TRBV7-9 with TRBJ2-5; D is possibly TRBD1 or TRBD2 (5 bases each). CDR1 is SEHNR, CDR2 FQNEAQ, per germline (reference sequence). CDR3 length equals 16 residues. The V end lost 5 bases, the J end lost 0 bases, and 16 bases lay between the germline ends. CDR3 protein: CASSPPGPPNQETQYF. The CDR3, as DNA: TGTGCCAGCAGCCCTCCGGGGCCTCCTAACCAAGAGACCCAGTACTTC.